This note documents a single T cell receptor (beta chain) sequence. The antigen is not known. From germline, CDR1 is LNHDA and CDR2 SQIVND (reference sequence). There are 15 residues in the CDR3. V dropped 6 bases and J dropped 6; count of bases not matched to a gene: 13. The data originate from a study of radiotherapy plus CTLA-4 blockade in lung cancer. Overall study: Patients showed objective responses in about 20% of cases and disease control in less than 35%.

Measured with immunoSEQ multiplex PCR; TCRdb has only the in-frame clones, and not every one. The profile shows more than 50,000 clones, approximately 76% of them singletons. Findings and limits, study-wide: After treatment with radiotherapy plus ipilimumab, TCR clones that came from the tumor expanded in blood. Per reports, early blood T cell clone dynamics, plus interferon-beta, forecast response most strongly.

Chemo-refractory metastatic non-small-cell lung cancer patients received focal radiation with ipilimumab CTLA-4 blockade. The sequence came from a human donor with non-small cell lung cancer who had a complete response to radiotherapy plus ipilimumab. The chain joins TRBV19 to TRBJ2-5; 7 bases are shared with TRBD1. The source material was peripheral blood, sampled from a patient treated with radiotherapy plus ipilimumab. CDR3 in amino acids: CASSNPRGTAKTQYF. CDR3 coding DNA: TGTGCCAGTAGCAACCCAAGGGGGACAGCCAAGACCCAGTACTTC.